The clone carrying this T cell receptor beta chain was detected once. The data derive from a study of blood T cell repertoires in COVID-19. Study overall: COVID-19 samples from acute and convalescent phases originated in the United States, Italy and Spain.

Original analysis: From reference gene primer amplification, estimates of nucleated cell counts were derived. Method: immunoSEQ multiplex PCR; TCRdb's copy keeps in-frame clones and lacks some. For V, J and clone size, that table is used; D and trimming come from the DNA. The table lists around 300,000 clones, roughly 86% of them singletons, with approximately 1% in the top ten. Germline values: CDR1 SGHAT, CDR2 FQNNGV. The CDR3 is 14 residues long. V was pared by 3 bases and J by 1 base, with 2 bases of the junction left unmatched. J is TRBJ1-1 and V is TRBV11-2; TRBD1 matches 7 bases. Specimen: PBMCs or T cells enriched from blood (not recorded which). This TCR derives from a woman aged 25 to 39 who had recovered from COVID-19. The CDR3, as DNA: TGTGCCAGCAGCTTCCCAGGGGGGAACACTGAAGCTTTCTTT. It codes for CASSFPGGNTEAFF.